The clone carrying this T cell receptor beta chain has just a few counts. The antigen remains unidentified. This specimen comes from a study of neoadjuvant anti-PD-1 for oral cavity cancer. Overall study: Nivolumab at 3 mg/kg was mostly given biweekly, three to four doses, pre-surgery. Patients without progression received a fourth nivolumab dose around day 43, then surgical resection on days 50-56. General study results and limits: Post-treatment tumors with larger preexisting clones showed more shrinkage.

Clones were sequenced by immunoSEQ multiplex PCR, and TCRdb holds only the in-frame ones, with some missing. The table records some 6,600 clones, around 40% of them present only once. Sequenced here: tumor tissue, sampled before nivolumab (anti-PD-1) treatment. This sequence was found in a person aged 40 to 85 with oral cavity squamous cell carcinoma.

For the CDR3, the DNA is TGTGCCACCCGTAACTCCTACGAGCAGTACTTC. It translates to CATRNSYEQYF. The chain joins TRBV19 to TRBJ2-7; D is unresolved. Trimming took off 10 bases at V and 0 bases at J, with 7 bases between the two ends. The CDR3 is made up of 11 amino acids. Germline CDR1 is LNHDA and CDR2 is SQIVND (reference sequence).